These T cell receptor beta chains were read from a single sample in a study of cytomegalovirus exposure and HLA in healthy donors. Repertoires were generated with immunoSEQ multiplex PCR, while TCRdb's copy carries only in-frame clones and drops some. The sample has 150,000 or so clones, 85% to 90% seen once. Sample: PBMCs. These receptors all come from a woman younger than 35 in good health and CMV-seronegative. The conserved cysteine and the conserved F or W are not part of the CDR3 here. Fields, in order: J gene, V gene, CDR3 protein.

j_gene: TRBJ2-5; v_gene: TRBV18; CDR3aa: ASSRGQQETQY
j_gene: TRBJ2-1; v_gene: TRBV9; CDR3aa: ASSALPRVNGANNEQF
j_gene: TRBJ2-1; v_gene: TRBV5-4; CDR3aa: ASSLVSGGHEQF
j_gene: TRBJ1-4; v_gene: TRBV27; CDR3aa: ASNHIGEGKLF
j_gene: TRBJ1-3; v_gene: TRBV5-6; CDR3aa: ASSFVGDRSIRGNTIY
j_gene: TRBJ1-6; v_gene: TRBV2; CDR3aa: ASYRINSPLH
j_gene: TRBJ2-5; v_gene: TRBV2; CDR3aa: ASSGSASRQDQETQY
j_gene: TRBJ1-1; v_gene: TRBV6-6; CDR3aa: AGSRGWKNTEAF
j_gene: TRBJ1-2; v_gene: TRBV4-1; CDR3aa: ASRSDRGAYGYT
j_gene: TRBJ1-5; v_gene: TRBV10-3; CDR3aa: ATGGGSTDQPQH
j_gene: TRBJ1-3; v_gene: TRBV5-1; CDR3aa: ASSLAGTGSGNTIY
j_gene: TRBJ1-4; v_gene: TRBV5-1; CDR3aa: ASSADTTNEKLF
j_gene: TRBJ1-2; v_gene: TRBV18; CDR3aa: ASSPPGTKLYGYT
j_gene: TRBJ2-2; v_gene: TRBV9; CDR3aa: ASSVSGASNTGELF
j_gene: TRBJ2-5; v_gene: TRBV11-2; CDR3aa: ASSPRRIGTSVQTQY
j_gene: TRBJ2-2; v_gene: TRBV5-1; CDR3aa: ASSQILGLAGQGELF
j_gene: TRBJ2-5; v_gene: TRBV11-2; CDR3aa: ASSFSVSGLETQY
j_gene: TRBJ1-1; v_gene: TRBV6-6; CDR3aa: ASSRRNLNTEAF
j_gene: TRBJ2-5; v_gene: TRBV19; CDR3aa: ASSILGGGETQY
j_gene: TRBJ2-1; v_gene: TRBV6-1; CDR3aa: ASSDGAGGIYNEQF
j_gene: TRBJ1-2; v_gene: TRBV5-1; CDR3aa: ASSLNRLASGYGYT
j_gene: TRBJ1-4; v_gene: TRBV4-2; CDR3aa: ASSQEGTGREKLF
j_gene: TRBJ2-6; v_gene: TRBV10-2; CDR3aa: ASSTGQEATGANVLT
j_gene: TRBJ1-6; v_gene: TRBV9; CDR3aa: ASSPGQGHSPLH
j_gene: TRBJ1-1; v_gene: TRBV6-1; CDR3aa: ASGLRSVNTEAF
j_gene: TRBJ1-5; v_gene: TRBV7-9; CDR3aa: ASSLGGRGGEYQPQH